This TCR beta chain was documented in a study of T cell responses to AZD1222 COVID-19 vaccine. Study findings and constraints: After the peak T cell response, and only then, were repertoires sampled. Spike was spanned by vaccine-associated CD4 TCRs, which were dominant at 160-218 and 743-854. Spike-specific TCR depth and breadth grew after two AZD1222 doses. Clonal diversity was possibly underestimated, and the donors were mostly white British, with more females.

CDR3 size: 17 residues. Germline V gene lookup returns CDR1 MDHEN and CDR2 SYDVKM. V was clipped by 3 bases and J by 2 bases; unmatched bases: 9. This clone was counted once. The antigen is unknown. Libraries were prepared by immunoSEQ multiplex PCR; TCRdb keeps only in-frame clonotypes and omits some of them. The repertoire has around 150,000 clones, approximately 84% of them found once; the top ten carry approximately 4%. Source: peripheral blood, taken on day 0 of AZD1222 vaccination. The receptor was isolated from an adult in good health. V gene TRBV28 combines with J gene TRBJ1-2, with 10 nucleotides matching TRBD1. Here the CDR3 reads CASSFVTGGRRNYGYTF. The CDR3 nucleotides read TGTGCCAGCAGTTTCGTGACAGGGGGCAGAAGGAACTATGGCTACACCTTC.